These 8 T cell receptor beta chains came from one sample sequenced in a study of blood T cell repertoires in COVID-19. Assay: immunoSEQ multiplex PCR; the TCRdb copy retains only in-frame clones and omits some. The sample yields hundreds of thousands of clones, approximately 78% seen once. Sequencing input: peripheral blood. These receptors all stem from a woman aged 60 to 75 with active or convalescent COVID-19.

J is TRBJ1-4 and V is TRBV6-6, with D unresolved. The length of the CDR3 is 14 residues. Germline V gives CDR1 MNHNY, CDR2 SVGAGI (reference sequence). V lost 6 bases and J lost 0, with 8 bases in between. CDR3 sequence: CASRGAATNEKLFF. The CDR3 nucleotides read TGTGCCAGCAGGGGAGCGGCAACTAATGAAAAACTGTTTTTT.

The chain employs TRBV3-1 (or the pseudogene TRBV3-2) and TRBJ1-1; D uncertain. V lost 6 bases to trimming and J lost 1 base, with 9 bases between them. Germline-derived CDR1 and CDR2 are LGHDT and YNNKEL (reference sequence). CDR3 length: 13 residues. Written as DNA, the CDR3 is TGTGCCAGCAGGCGGACTGGGAACACTGAAGCTTTCTTT. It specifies CASRRTGNTEAFF.

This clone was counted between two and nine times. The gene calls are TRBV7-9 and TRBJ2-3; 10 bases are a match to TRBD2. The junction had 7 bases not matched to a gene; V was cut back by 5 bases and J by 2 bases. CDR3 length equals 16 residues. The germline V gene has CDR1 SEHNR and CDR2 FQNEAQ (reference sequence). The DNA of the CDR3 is TGTGCCAGCAGCGGTATTAGCGGGGGGTTCACAGATACGCAGTATTTT. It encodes CASSGISGGFTDTQYF.

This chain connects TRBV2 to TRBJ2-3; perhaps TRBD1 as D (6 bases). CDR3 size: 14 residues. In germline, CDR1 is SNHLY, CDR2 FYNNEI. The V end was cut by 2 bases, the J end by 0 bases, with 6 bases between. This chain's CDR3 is CASSEQGSTDTQYF. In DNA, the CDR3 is TGTGCCAGCAGTGAACAGGGGAGCACAGATACGCAGTATTTT.

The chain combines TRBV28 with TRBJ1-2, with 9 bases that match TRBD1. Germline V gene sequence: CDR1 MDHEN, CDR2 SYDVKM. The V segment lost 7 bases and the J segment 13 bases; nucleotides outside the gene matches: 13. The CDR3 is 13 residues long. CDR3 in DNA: TGTGCCAGCACCACTAAAGGGACAGGGAGGTCCACCTTC. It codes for CASTTKGTGRSTF.

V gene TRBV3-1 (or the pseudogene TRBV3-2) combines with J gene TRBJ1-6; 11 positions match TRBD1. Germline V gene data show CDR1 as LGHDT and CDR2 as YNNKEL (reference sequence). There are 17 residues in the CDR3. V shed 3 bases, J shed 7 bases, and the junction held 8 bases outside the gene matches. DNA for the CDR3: TGTGCCAGCAGCCACCCGACCGGGACAGGGGGAAATTCACCCCTCCACTTT. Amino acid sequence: CASSHPTGTGGNSPLHF.

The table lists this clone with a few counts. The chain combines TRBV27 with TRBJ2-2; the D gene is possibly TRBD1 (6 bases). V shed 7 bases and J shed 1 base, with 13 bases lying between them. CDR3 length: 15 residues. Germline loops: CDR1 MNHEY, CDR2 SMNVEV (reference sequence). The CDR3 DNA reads TGTGCCAGCACTGAATCGGGACAGAACACCGGGGAGCTGTTTTTT. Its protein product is CASTESGQNTGELFF.

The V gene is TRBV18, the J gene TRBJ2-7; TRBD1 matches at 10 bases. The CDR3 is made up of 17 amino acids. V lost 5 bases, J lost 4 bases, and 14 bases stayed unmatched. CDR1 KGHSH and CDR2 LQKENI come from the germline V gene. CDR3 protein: CASSKVGTGERVYEQYF. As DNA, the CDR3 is TGTGCCAGCTCAAAGGTGGGGACAGGGGAAAGAGTATACGAGCAGTACTTC.